Following are 8 T cell receptor beta chains from one sample sequenced in a study of T-cell reconstitution after alpha-beta-depleted transplantation in children (dated by TCRdb to about 2016). The library was built by means of PCR. Instrument used: Illumina HiSeq 2500. Molecular barcoding was employed in the preparation of TCR libraries, with unique molecular identifiers being used to normalize TCRbeta repertoire quantification. TCRdb cleaned the public reads at Q25 with fastp, built clones with MiXCR and kept in-frame beta chains. All rows with the same CDR3 protein become a single entry with the most common DNA and genes. The sample data list about 900,000 distinct CDR3 sequences, and about 29% of these were observed just once. 28% of the sample is taken by the ten largest. In light of the paper, this sample's treatment or condition label describes: allogeneic hematopoietic cell transplantation with graft depleted of TCRalphabeta T cells and CD19 B cells.

The source material was PBMCs, mostly from graft donor cells, sampled 360 days after TCRalphabeta/CD19-depleted stem cell transplant. The receptors derive from a boy younger than two who had a stem cell transplant for SCID, so the T cells may come from the graft donor.

This clonotype was seen a handful of times. The gene calls are TRBV19 and TRBJ2-2; D possibly uses TRBD1 or TRBD2 (5 bases each). V was pared by 6 bases and J by 1 base, with 12 bases between. This CDR3 has 15 residues. CDR1 and CDR2 (germline): LNHDA, SQIVND (reference sequence). CDR3 DNA: TGTGCCAGTAGACCCGGGACCTGGAACACCGGGGAGCTGTTTTTT. Residues: CASRPGTWNTGELFF.

In its sample, this clonotype was seen a few times. The genes are TRBV6-1 and TRBJ2-7, with 14 bases lining up with TRBD2. Germline V gives CDR1 MNHNS, CDR2 SASEGT. Losses at the gene ends were 3 bases for V and 3 bases for J; bases not matched to a gene: 4. The CDR3 spans 16 residues. The CDR3, as DNA: TGTGCCAGCAGTGAGACAGGACTAGCGGGAGGCTACGAGCAGTACTTC. This gives the protein CASSETGLAGGYEQYF.

V and J are TRBV7-8 and TRBJ1-1; no firm D call. The CDR3 sequence is 13 residues long. Trimming cost V 3 bases and J 8 bases, with 13 bases left between them. Germline V CDR1 and CDR2: SGHVS, FQNEAQ. CDR3 amino acids: CASSFWRQFEAFF. CDR3 bases: TGTGCCAGCAGCTTTTGGAGGCAGTTCGAAGCTTTCTTT. Drawing the rest from reference TRBV7-8 and TRBJ1-1, the complete variable domain is GAGVSQSPRYKVAKRGQDVALRCDPISGHVSLFWYQQALGQGPEFLTYFQNEAQLDKSGLPSDRFFAERPEGSVSTLKIQRTQQEDSAVYLCASSFWRQFEAFFGQGTRLTVV.

This clonotype was seen only a few times. The chain couples TRBV12-3 or TRBV12-4 to TRBJ2-1, with TRBD1 matching over 10 bases. Trimming took 3 bases from V and 8 from J; bases not matched to a gene: 4. The CDR3 extends over 14 amino acids. CDR3 in amino acids: CASSLGQGYHEQFF. The CDR3 region has the DNA TGTGCCAGCAGTTTGGGACAGGGGTACCATGAGCAGTTCTTC.

The CDR3 nucleotides read TGTGCCAGCAGCTTCGTTGGGGGAAACACCATATATTTT. This translates into CASSFVGGNTIYF. V is TRBV5-6 and J is TRBJ1-3; no clear D. V was clipped by 2 bases and J by 4 bases, with 7 bases between them. Germline V gene sequence: CDR1 SGHDT, CDR2 YYEEEE. The CDR3 loop spans 13 amino acids.

Ten or more counts support this clonotype. The genes are TRBV9 and TRBJ2-1, with TRBD2 identical over 13 bases. The CDR3 extends over 16 amino acids. The germline gives CDR1 SGDLS, CDR2 YYNGEE. After removal of 4 bases from V and 9 bases from J, the junction contained 10 bases not matched to a gene. CDR3: CASSPITSGGAVEQFF. For the CDR3, the DNA is TGTGCCAGCAGCCCAATTACTAGCGGGGGGGCCGTTGAGCAGTTCTTC. Combining the CDR3 with reference TRBV9 and TRBJ2-1 gives the whole variable domain DSGVTQTPKHLITATGQRVTLRCSPRSGDLSVYWYQQSLDQGLQFLIQYYNGEERAKGNILERFSAQQFPDLHSELNLSSLELGDSALYFCASSPITSGGAVEQFFGPGTRLTVL.

This clonotype was counted between two and nine times. CDR3: CASSQGDRRFGGYTF. In DNA, the CDR3 is TGTGCCAGCAGCCAAGGGGACCGACGATTTGGTGGCTACACCTTC. This rearrangement joins TRBV28 to TRBJ1-2; D might be TRBD1 (5 bases). This CDR3 contains 15 residues. Per germline, CDR1 MDHEN and CDR2 SYDVKM. The V end lost 6 bases, the J end lost 7 bases, and 21 bases lay between the germline ends.

There are many counts of this clonotype. The rearrangement links TRBV7-9 to TRBJ2-3; D possibly corresponds to TRBD2 (5 bases). Germline CDR1 SEHNR, CDR2 FQNEAQ (reference sequence). This CDR3 contains 12 residues. The V and J ends lost 11 bases and 4 bases respectively, with 13 bases between them. In nucleotides, the CDR3 is TGTGCCGAGACTGTGAGGGCAGATACGCAGTATTTT. It yields the protein CAETVRADTQYF.